This TCR beta chain is from a study of blood T cell repertoires in COVID-19. Study-wide background: Researchers got acute and convalescent COVID-19 samples from the United States, Italy and Spain. The cDNA or gDNA used as material had been derived from T cells, B-cell-depleted T cells, or PBMCs.

Looked up from germline, CDR1 is SGHDT and CDR2 is YYEEEE. The CDR3 has 16 amino acids. J lost 3 bases, V lost 4 bases, and 10 bases had no gene match. Libraries were prepared by immunoSEQ multiplex PCR; TCRdb keeps only in-frame clonotypes and omits some of them. Of about 130,000 clones in the sample, approximately 83% were seen once. The specimen sequenced was peripheral blood. The chain joins TRBV5-6 to TRBJ2-5, with 9 bases aligning to TRBD1. The sequence came from a middle-aged man with active or convalescent COVID-19. The CDR3 region has the DNA TGTGCCAGCAGCAAGCCGGGACAGGGCCCCAAAGAGACCCAGTACTTC. Residues: CASSKPGQGPKETQYF.